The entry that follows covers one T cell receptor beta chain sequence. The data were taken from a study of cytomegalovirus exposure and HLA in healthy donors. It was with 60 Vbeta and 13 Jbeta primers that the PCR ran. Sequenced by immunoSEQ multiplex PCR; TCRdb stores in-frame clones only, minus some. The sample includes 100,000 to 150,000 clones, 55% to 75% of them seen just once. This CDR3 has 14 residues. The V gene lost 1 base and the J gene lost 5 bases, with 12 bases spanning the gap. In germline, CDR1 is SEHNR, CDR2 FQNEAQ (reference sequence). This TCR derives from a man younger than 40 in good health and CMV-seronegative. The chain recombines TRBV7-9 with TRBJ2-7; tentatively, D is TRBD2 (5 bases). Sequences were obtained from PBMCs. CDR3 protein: CASSLGGLKDEQYF. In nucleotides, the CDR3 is TGTGCCAGCAGCTTAGGAGGGTTGAAGGACGAGCAGTACTTC.